Presented here are 20 T cell receptor beta chains from one specimen sequenced in a study of neurological immune-mediated disorders. TCRdb redid the calling of the 5' RACE reads with MiXCR, one entry per CDR3 protein. The table lists 100,000 or so distinct CDR3 sequences, over 10% of them singletons, with roughly 5% in the top ten. The time point denotes: longitudinal time-point 2. Sequencing input: PBMCs. The source is a female donor with HTLV-1-associated myelopathy (HAM/TSP).

There are many counts of this clonotype. The chain recombines TRBV3-1 with TRBJ2-4; 7 bases fit TRBD1. The CDR3 has 12 amino acids. Per germline, CDR1 LGHDT and CDR2 YNNKEL (reference sequence). The V gene end was trimmed by 4 bases and the J gene end by 9 bases; junction bases not matched to a gene: 3. For the CDR3, the DNA is TGTGCCAGCAGCCCTACAGGGGTCATTCAGTACTTC. Translation gives CASSPTGVIQYF.

This clonotype showed up many times. V is TRBV29-1 and J is TRBJ2-2, with TRBD2 matching 15 bases. The V and J ends lost 2 bases and 5 bases, in that order; junction bases with no gene match: 3. CDR3 length equals 16 residues. The germline V gene encodes CDR1 SQVTM and CDR2 ANQGSEA. This CDR3 is CSVEWGTSGGTGELFF. In DNA, the CDR3 is TGCAGCGTTGAATGGGGGACTAGCGGGGGGACCGGGGAGCTGTTTTTT.

This clonotype was recorded many times. The CDR3 nucleotides are TGTGCCAGCAGCGCACGACAGCCGAGGAACACCGGGGAGCTGTTTTTT. Its translation is CASSARQPRNTGELFF. This sequence joins TRBV9 and TRBJ2-2; weak D call: TRBD1 (5 bases). The germline V and J ends were trimmed by 3 bases and 1 base, with 13 bases remaining between them. Germline CDR1 SGDLS, CDR2 YYNGEE. The CDR3 covers 16 residues.

This clonotype was picked up many times. This chain connects TRBV20-1 to TRBJ1-2, with D perhaps matching TRBD1 (6 bases). Per the germline V gene, CDR1 is DFQATT and CDR2 is SNEGSKA (reference sequence). Trimming removed 3 bases from V and 8 bases from J, with 16 bases in between. There are 13 residues in the CDR3. This chain's CDR3 is CSASRGYREGYTF. The CDR3 region has the DNA TGCAGTGCTAGCCGGGGCTACAGGGAAGGCTACACCTTC.

The table lists this clonotype with many counts. This rearrangement joins TRBV6-2 or TRBV6-3 to TRBJ2-2, with D possibly being TRBD1 or TRBD2 (5 bases each). Germline CDR1 is MNHEY and CDR2 is SVGEGT. V dropped 2 bases and J dropped 6 bases, with 7 bases sitting between them. This CDR3 is built from 13 residues. CDR3 residues: CASSYGGSGELFF. In DNA form, the CDR3 reads TGTGCCAGCAGTTACGGGGGATCCGGGGAGCTGTTTTTT.

In this sample, this clonotype turned up many times. The CDR3 DNA reads as TGTGCCATCAGGGGAGAAAGGGGGGACACGACCCAGTACTTC. Residues: CAIRGERGDTTQYF. The V call is TRBV10-3, the J call TRBJ2-5, with D perhaps being TRBD1 or TRBD2 (6 bases each). This CDR3 comprises 14 residues. Trimming took off 6 bases at V and 7 bases at J, with 18 bases between the two ends. CDR1 and CDR2 from the germline V gene are ENHRY and SYGVKD.

V gene TRBV7-8 combines with J gene TRBJ2-5, with 10 positions matching TRBD1. The V gene's germline CDR1 is SGHVS and CDR2 FQNEAQ. This CDR3 contains 14 residues. The V gene end was trimmed by 1 base and the J gene end by 8 bases; junction bases not matched to a gene: 4. The CDR3 bases are TGTGCCAGCAGCTTAGTGGGGACAGGGGTTACCCAGTACTTC. Residues: CASSLVGTGVTQYF.

This clonotype appeared many times. The rearrangement uses TRBV5-5 and TRBJ2-1; D gene ambiguous. Germline V gene sequence: CDR1 SGHKS, CDR2 YYEKEE (reference sequence). The CDR3 is made up of 12 amino acids. V lost 1 base and J lost 7, with 6 bases in between. The CDR3 nucleotides are TGTGCCAGCAGCTTGAGAGCTAATGAGCAGTTCTTC. Its protein product is CASSLRANEQFF.

This clonotype was recorded many times. This chain connects TRBV3-1 to TRBJ1-3; no clear D gene. Looked up from germline, CDR1 is LGHDT and CDR2 is YNNKEL (reference sequence). The V and J ends lost 4 bases and 2 bases respectively, with 15 bases between them. This CDR3 is 16 amino acids long. CDR3 DNA sequence: TGTGCCAGCAGCCTCCCGGGGTGTTGGCCTGGAAACACCATATATTTT. This sequence encodes CASSLPGCWPGNTIYF.

This clonotype was seen ten or more times. The chain recombines TRBV20-1 with TRBJ2-7; 7 bases are shared with TRBD2. The CDR3 spans 13 residues. Germline V gene sequence: CDR1 DFQATT, CDR2 SNEGSKA (reference sequence). V shed 3 bases and J 4 bases; nucleotides not matched to a gene: 6. The CDR3 loop is CSASGLAEYEQYF. CDR3 DNA: TGCAGTGCTAGTGGGCTAGCGGAATACGAGCAGTACTTC.

This clonotype showed up many times. V gene TRBV7-2 combines with J gene TRBJ2-3; TRBD2 matches at 9 bases. J lost 0 bases, V lost 5 bases, and 6 bases had no gene match. CDR3 length: 16 residues. The V gene's germline CDR1 is SGHTA and CDR2 FQGNSA. Here the CDR3 DNA reads TGTGCCAGCAGCGAAGCCCTAGCGGGGAGCACAGATACGCAGTATTTT. Protein: CASSEALAGSTDTQYF.

This clonotype was counted between two and nine times. The rearrangement uses TRBV7-2 and TRBJ2-1; the match to TRBD1 covers 10 bases. With 3 bases clipped from V and 6 bases from J, the junction kept 2 bases outside the gene matches. Per germline, CDR1 SGHTA and CDR2 FQGNSA. CDR3 length equals 14 residues. The CDR3 sequence: CASSFGQGVNEQFF. The CDR3 nucleotides read TGTGCCAGCAGCTTTGGACAGGGGGTCAATGAGCAGTTCTTC.

This clonotype was observed many times. CDR3: CATGGGVTINEQFF. CDR3 sequence (DNA): TGTGCCACCGGGGGAGGAGTAACGATAAATGAGCAGTTCTTC. The V gene is TRBV24-1, the J gene TRBJ2-1; D may be TRBD2 (6 bases). V was clipped by 9 bases and J by 7 bases, with 18 bases between them. Germline V CDR1 and CDR2: KGHDR, SFDVKD. This CDR3 is 14 amino acids long.

This clonotype was seen repeatedly, ten times or more. This chain uses TRBV12-3 or TRBV12-4 with TRBJ2-7; either TRBD1 or TRBD2 may supply D (6 bases each). This CDR3 comprises 15 residues. V lost 3 bases, J lost 4 bases, and 16 bases lay in between. CDR3 sequence reads: CASSFSPGGGYEQYF. As DNA, the CDR3 is TGTGCCAGCAGTTTTAGTCCCGGGGGCGGATACGAGCAGTACTTC.

CDR3: CSARVTESGEQFF. CDR3 bases: TGCAGTGCTAGAGTGACGGAGTCGGGGGAGCAGTTCTTC. The V and J genes are TRBV20-1 and TRBJ2-1; D is perhaps TRBD2 (5 bases). In germline, CDR1 is DFQATT, CDR2 SNEGSKA (reference sequence). The V and J ends lost 1 base and 10 bases respectively, with 14 bases between them. CDR3 length equals 13 residues.

This clonotype was recorded at least ten times. The chain links TRBV28 to TRBJ2-7; no firm D call. Trimming removed 10 bases at V and 1 base at J, with 17 bases between. The germline V gene encodes CDR1 MDHEN and CDR2 SYDVKM. The CDR3 runs to 14 residues. CDR3 DNA sequence: TGTGCCATATCCCAGATAGACGGATCCTACGAGCAGTACTTC. This translates into CAISQIDGSYEQYF.

This chain joins TRBV27 and TRBJ1-6, with 11 bases fitting TRBD1. The V gene's germline CDR1 is MNHEY and CDR2 SMNVEV (reference sequence). This CDR3 is built from 15 residues. The J segment lost 10 bases and the V segment lost 5 bases, leaving 7 bases of the junction unmatched. CDR3 amino acids: CASSPLGTGGSPLHF. In DNA, the CDR3 is TGTGCCAGCAGTCCGCTAGGGACAGGGGGGTCACCCCTCCACTTT.

On this clonotype itself: Possible read error: a much larger clone is one base away. The chain recombines TRBV5-1 with TRBJ1-5, with unresolved D. The V gene's germline CDR1 is SGHRS and CDR2 YFSETQ. V was clipped by 2 bases and J by 3 bases, with 6 bases between them. This CDR3 is 13 amino acids long. The CDR3 DNA reads as TGCGCCAGCAGCTTCGACTTCAATCAGCCCCAGCATTTT. Its protein is CASSFDFNQPQHF.

This clonotype was detected ten times or more. CDR3 sequence (DNA): TGCGCCAGCAGCTTGGATTGGGCTAGCGGGGCTAGCACAGATACGCAGTATTTT. Its translation is CASSLDWASGASTDTQYF. The chain combines TRBV5-1 with TRBJ2-3; 9 positions match TRBD2. Trimming took 0 bases from V and 0 from J; bases not matched to a gene: 8. The CDR3 is made up of 18 amino acids. Germline CDR1 is SGHRS and CDR2 is YFSETQ.

This clonotype was seen many times. This chain uses TRBV6-2 or TRBV6-3 with TRBJ2-7; tentatively, D is TRBD2 (6 bases). V shed 3 bases and J shed 0 bases, with 15 bases lying between them. This CDR3 region has 16 residues. The germline gives CDR1 MNHEY, CDR2 SVGEGT. CDR3 sequence: CASSYPLALNSYEQYF. DNA of the CDR3: TGTGCCAGCAGTTATCCCCTAGCGCTGAACTCCTACGAGCAGTACTTC.